These 12 T cell receptor beta chains originate from one sample sequenced in a study of blood T cell repertoires in COVID-19. Repertoires were generated with immunoSEQ multiplex PCR, while TCRdb's copy carries only in-frame clones and drops some. The table lists about 400,000 clones, more than 80% of them singletons. Sequencing was done on a sample of peripheral blood. Receptors originate from a woman in her thirties with active or convalescent COVID-19.

This chain joins TRBV27 and TRBJ1-2, with TRBD1 as a possible D gene (5 bases). The CDR3 consists of 15 residues. Germline-derived CDR1 and CDR2 are MNHEY and SMNVEV (reference sequence). The V end was cut by 6 bases, the J end by 2 bases, with 16 bases between. CDR3 in amino acids: CASRSNTGENYGYTF. CDR3 DNA: TGTGCCAGCAGATCCAACACGGGGGAAAACTATGGCTACACCTTC.

This clone was recorded once. The rearrangement links TRBV6-5 to TRBJ2-3; 8 bases align to TRBD2. Germline loops: CDR1 MNHEY, CDR2 SVGAGI. The CDR3 spans 16 residues. Trimming removed 0 bases from V and 1 base from J; junction bases left unmatched: 3. CDR3 in amino acids: CASSYSTGGGTDTQYF. The CDR3 nucleotides are TGTGCCAGCAGTTACTCGACCGGGGGGGGCACAGATACGCAGTATTTT.

The CDR3 DNA sequence: TGCAGCGCCCGGGACAGTAGCTCCTACGAGCAGTACTTC. Translation: CSARDSSSYEQYF. The gene calls are TRBV29-1 and TRBJ2-7, with 7 bases aligning to TRBD1. The CDR3 loop spans 13 amino acids. Looked up from germline, CDR1 is SQVTM and CDR2 is ANQGSEA. V lost 7 bases and J lost 0; bases outside the gene matches: 6.

The rearrangement joins TRBV27 to TRBJ2-3; the D gene is possibly TRBD1 (5 bases). The CDR3 sequence is 14 residues long. Per germline, CDR1 MNHEY and CDR2 SMNVEV (reference sequence). Trimming took off 4 bases at V and 4 bases at J, with 12 bases between the two ends. The CDR3 loop reads CASSWGLQADTQYF. CDR3 sequence (DNA): TGTGCCAGCAGTTGGGGCCTACAAGCAGATACGCAGTATTTT.

This clone appeared once. This sample also contains other DNA sequences that code for the same CDR3. The V call is TRBV5-1, the J call TRBJ2-7, with a tentative D call TRBD1 (5 bases). Trimming stripped 4 bases from V and 3 bases from J, with 8 bases between. The germline CDR1 and CDR2 sequences are SGHRS and YFSETQ. The length of the CDR3 is 12 residues. CDR3 sequence reads: CASSLQGYEQYF. The CDR3 DNA reads as TGCGCCAGCAGCCTCCAGGGCTACGAGCAGTACTTC.

This sequence joins TRBV3-1 (or the pseudogene TRBV3-2) and TRBJ2-3; TRBD2 matches at 7 bases. The germline gives CDR1 LGHDT, CDR2 YNNKEL (reference sequence). J lost 8 bases, V lost 4 bases, and 15 bases had no gene match. The CDR3 is 16 residues long. Here the CDR3 reads CASSPFTSETRGTQYF. The CDR3 DNA reads TGTGCCAGCAGCCCGTTTACTAGCGAGACAAGGGGTACGCAGTATTTT.

The chain links TRBV29-1 to TRBJ1-2; 8 bases match TRBD1. This CDR3 spans 13 amino acids. V lost 7 bases to trimming and J lost 4 bases; unmatched junction nucleotides: 8. The germline CDR1 and CDR2 sequences are SQVTM and ANQGSEA. This CDR3 reads CSAIPGTGYGYTF. The CDR3 DNA reads as TGCAGCGCTATCCCCGGGACAGGCTATGGCTACACCTTC.

Only one count was recorded for this clone. This chain connects TRBV29-1 to TRBJ1-1; the match to TRBD1 covers 7 bases. V lost 7 bases and J lost 1; bases outside the gene matches: 9. CDR1 is SQVTM and CDR2 is ANQGSEA in the germline V gene. The CDR3 loop spans 14 amino acids. The DNA for the CDR3 is TGCAGCGCAGAGGGGACAGTACGGAACACTGAAGCTTTCTTT. Protein sequence: CSAEGTVRNTEAFF. Full variable domain (rest looked up from reference TRBV29-1 and TRBJ1-1): SAVISQKPSRDICQRGTSLTIQCQVDSQVTMMFWYRQQPGQSLTLIATANQGSEATYESGFVIDKFPISRPNLTFSTLTVSNMSPEDSSIYLCSAEGTVRNTEAFFGQGTRLTVV.

In this sample, this clone turned up once. V gene TRBV2 combines with J gene TRBJ1-4; TRBD1 matches at 10 bases. Germline assignment: CDR1 SNHLY and CDR2 FYNNEI. The CDR3 is 15 residues long. Trimming took 6 bases from V and 6 from J; bases not matched to a gene: 7. The CDR3 here is CASSSTGTGDEKLFF. The CDR3 region has the DNA TGTGCCAGCAGCTCAACCGGGACAGGGGATGAAAAACTGTTTTTT.

The V call is TRBV3-1 (or the pseudogene TRBV3-2), the J call TRBJ2-5, with D unresolved. Trimming pared 6 bases from V and 5 bases from J, leaving 16 bases between. This CDR3 region has 14 residues. In germline, CDR1 is LGHDT, CDR2 YNNKEL (reference sequence). The CDR3 DNA reads as TGTGCCAGCAGTCCCGGTCGAGCGTGGGAGACCCAGTACTTC. Translating it yields CASSPGRAWETQYF.

Regarding this clone: The same CDR3 arises from other DNA sequences in this sample as well. The chain has TRBV19 and TRBJ2-3; 10 bases map to TRBD2. V shed 6 bases and J 0 bases; nucleotides not matched to a gene: 3. The germline V gene encodes CDR1 LNHDA and CDR2 SQIVND (reference sequence). The CDR3 length is 15 residues. The CDR3 reads CASSLTSGSTDTQYF. The CDR3 coding sequence is TGTGCCAGTAGCCTGACTAGCGGGAGCACAGATACGCAGTATTTT.

The chain combines TRBV2 with TRBJ2-1, with 10 bases identical to TRBD2. The V gene end was trimmed by 7 bases and the J gene end by 2 bases; junction bases not matched to a gene: 8. From germline, CDR1 is SNHLY and CDR2 FYNNEI. CDR3 size: 16 residues. CDR3 sequence: CASKTSLAGAYNEQFF. The CDR3 nucleotides read TGTGCCAGCAAAACTTCGCTAGCGGGAGCCTACAATGAGCAGTTCTTC.